Presented here are 13 T cell receptor beta chains from one specimen sequenced in a study of cytomegalovirus exposure and HLA in healthy donors. Clones were sequenced by immunoSEQ multiplex PCR, and TCRdb holds only the in-frame ones, with some missing. The table records 150,000 to 200,000 clones, 86% of them present only once. The sequenced sample was PBMCs. The receptors stem from a woman aged 18 to 35 in good health and CMV-seronegative.

The rearrangement joins TRBV4-3 to TRBJ2-7; 8 nucleotides agree with TRBD2. The V gene's germline CDR1 is LGHNA and CDR2 YSLEER. This CDR3 contains 17 residues. V was clipped by 0 bases and J by 3 bases; unmatched bases: 10. The CDR3 nucleotides are TGCGCCAGCAGCCAAGATTCGGGAGGGGCTGCCTACTACGAGCAGTACTTC. It translates to CASSQDSGGAAYYEQYF.

This clone turned up a few times. This chain joins TRBV2 and TRBJ1-5; 7 bases match TRBD1. The junction had 0 bases not matched to a gene; V was cut back by 11 bases and J by 2 bases. CDR3 length equals 11 residues. CDR1 is SNHLY and CDR2 is FYNNEI in the germline V gene. The CDR3 DNA reads TGTGCCCAGGGGGGCAATCAGCCCCAGCATTTT. This codes for CAQGGNQPQHF.

This chain uses TRBV5-1 with TRBJ1-1, with 10 nucleotides matching TRBD1. The CDR3 contains 14 residues. The trim removed 1 base at V and 4 bases at J, leaving 1 base unmatched. CDR1 is SGHRS and CDR2 is YFSETQ in the germline V gene. CDR3 residues: CASSLRTGGTEAFF. The DNA of the CDR3 is TGCGCCAGCAGCTTGAGGACAGGGGGCACTGAAGCTTTCTTT.

The genes are TRBV19 and TRBJ2-2, with no clear D. The CDR3 is 16 amino acids. Trimming left V 1 base short and J 0 bases short, with 9 bases between. CDR1 and CDR2 from the germline V gene are LNHDA and SQIVND (reference sequence). The chain's CDR3 is CASSIGARPNTGELFF. CDR3 nucleotide sequence: TGTGCCAGTAGTATAGGGGCCCGGCCGAACACCGGGGAGCTGTTTTTT.

This clone has a single count. This chain uses TRBV2 with TRBJ1-2; TRBD1 might be the D (5 bases). Germline CDR1 is SNHLY and CDR2 is FYNNEI. Trimming removed 7 bases at V and 4 bases at J, with 10 bases between. The CDR3 spans 12 residues. CDR3 nucleotides: TGTGCCAGCATTGACGGGGGCTATGGCTACACCTTC. Amino acids: CASIDGGYGYTF.

The genes are TRBV4-3 and TRBJ2-1; D is possibly TRBD2 (6 bases). The CDR3 length is 14 residues. The V end was cut by 4 bases, the J end by 8 bases, with 15 bases between. CDR1 is LGHNA and CDR2 is YSLEER in the germline V gene. The CDR3 nucleotides read TGCGCCAGCAGCCGGGGACTGCGTCTTGATGAGCAGTTCTTC. Translated: CASSRGLRLDEQFF.

This chain joins TRBV5-6 and TRBJ2-2; 7 positions agree with TRBD2. CDR3 length equals 15 residues. V gave up 0 bases and J gave up 6 bases; unmatched junction bases: 5. The germline V gene encodes CDR1 SGHDT and CDR2 YYEEEE. Here the CDR3 reads CASSLGRGEAGELFF. The CDR3 nucleotides are TGTGCCAGCAGCTTGGGACGGGGGGAGGCCGGGGAGCTGTTTTTT.

This chain links TRBV9 with TRBJ2-7; 7 nucleotides match TRBD1. The CDR3 runs to 15 residues. V gave up 5 bases and J gave up 3 bases; unmatched junction bases: 11. Germline CDR1 and CDR2: SGDLS and YYNGEE. The CDR3: CASSPSGTDNYEQYF. The CDR3 bases are TGTGCCAGCAGTCCCTCCGGGACAGATAACTACGAGCAGTACTTC.

Written as DNA, the CDR3 is TGTGCCAGCAGCTTGACCGGGACTGGTCGCACAGATACGCAGTATTTT. It yields the protein CASSLTGTGRTDTQYF. This chain uses TRBV11-1 with TRBJ2-3, with a tentative D call TRBD2 (6 bases). CDR3 size: 16 residues. Trimming pared 3 bases from V and 1 base from J, leaving 14 bases between. Germline V gene data show CDR1 as SGHAT and CDR2 as FQDESV (reference sequence).

The rearrangement uses TRBV5-4 and TRBJ2-3; D ambiguous. Trimming removed 2 bases at V and 0 bases at J, with 7 bases between. Germline V gene data show CDR1 as SGHNT and CDR2 as YYREEE (reference sequence). There are 14 residues in the CDR3. CDR3 sequence: CASSFLESTDTQYF. In DNA form, the CDR3 reads TGTGCCAGCAGCTTTCTTGAGAGCACAGATACGCAGTATTTT.

V is TRBV5-1 and J is TRBJ2-5, with 14 bases lining up with TRBD2. This CDR3 contains 19 residues. CDR1 is SGHRS, CDR2 YFSETQ, per germline. With 2 bases clipped from V and 4 bases from J, the junction kept 13 bases outside the gene matches. CDR3 in DNA: TGCGCCAGCAGCTTTAGCGGACTAGCGGGAGGTCTCGGCGGAGAGACCCAGTACTTC. Residues: CASSFSGLAGGLGGETQYF.

The CDR3 spells CASSLDHRELRYEQYF. The CDR3 coding sequence is TGTGCCAGCAGCTTAGACCACAGGGAGTTGCGCTACGAGCAGTACTTC. The J gene is TRBJ2-7, the V gene TRBV11-2; D is possibly TRBD1 (6 bases). The CDR3 is 16 residues long. Trimming cost V 0 bases and J 3 bases, with 15 bases left between them. Germline assignment: CDR1 SGHAT and CDR2 FQNNGV.

The rearrangement uses TRBV6-1 and TRBJ2-1; possibly TRBD1 for D (5 bases). From germline, CDR1 is MNHNS and CDR2 SASEGT. This CDR3 contains 17 residues. Trimming pared 2 bases from V and 2 bases from J, leaving 16 bases between. CDR3 amino acids: CASSELSRQGAYNEQFF. As DNA, the CDR3 is TGTGCCAGCAGTGAATTATCCAGGCAGGGCGCCTACAATGAGCAGTTCTTC.